This TCR beta chain was observed in a study of T cells in Graves' hyperthyroidism and ophthalmopathy. Researchers took RNA transcripts and amplified the TCR beta CDR3 regions from them. The TCR CDR3 was amplified in a first-round RT-PCR using the HTBI primer set. TCRdb re-called the multiplex PCR reads through MiXCR, storing one row per CDR3 protein. The data hold about half a million distinct CDR3 sequences, with roughly 21% observed a single time. The CDR3 runs to 14 residues. Unmatched junction bases numbered 1, after V lost 3 bases and J lost 8 bases. Germline values: CDR1 LGHDT, CDR2 YNNKEL (reference sequence). This clonotype appeared many times. Patients were excluded because of uncontrolled infection, other autoimmune disease, pregnancy or lactation.

Sequencing was performed on blood. The chain recombines TRBV3-1 with TRBJ1-6; 10 nucleotides line up with TRBD1. The origin of this receptor is a man in his forties with Graves' ophthalmopathy. Here the CDR3 DNA reads TGTGCCAGCAGCCAGGGGACAGGGGATTCACCCCTCCACTTT. Translated: CASSQGTGDSPLHF.